This T cell receptor beta chain comes out of a study of blood T cell repertoires in COVID-19 (dated by TCRdb to 2020 to 2022). Broadly, across the study: Samples covering the acute and convalescent phases of COVID-19 were provided by collaborators in the United States, Italy and Spain. The prospective study material was composed of cDNA or gDNA derived from T cells, B-cell-depleted T cells, or PBMCs. The dataset comprised deeply sampled blood TCRbeta repertoires from subjects exposed to, actively infected with, or recovered from COVID-19. The repertoires were released in a freely available public database intended as a resource for research on the immune response to SARS-CoV-2. The samples were drawn from the first 160 participants of the ongoing ImmuneRACE study and from some 1,300 subjects provided by 6 global collaborators. Sample metadata almost always included a de-identified subject ID, COVID-19 status, age in years and sex. Where available, HLA class I and class II types were obtained from metadata supplied by the sample provider rather than from assay-based typing.

Points on this clone: Its specific antigen is unknown. No base-level quality is on record; no much larger clone is a single base apart.

The immunoSEQ Assay, a bias-controlled multiplex PCR, was used to amplify TCRbeta CDR3 regions from genomic DNA. Per the source publication's procedure: The number of nucleated cells in each sample was estimated from the amplification of reference gene primers within the assay. To quantify the absolute abundance of each unique TCRbeta CDR3 rearrangement, sequence reads were collapsed and filtered. Productive Simpson clonality was computed per sample as the square root of Simpson's diversity index over productive rearrangements. The source is immuneACCESS, and TCRdb retained only in-frame sequences with V and J called. Part of the clones is not carried over; for the studies checked, unresolved V genes explain less than half of this, and the remainder is unexplained. The V and J calls and clone size were taken over from that table, and D and trimming were inferred from the DNA. The sample table records more than 300,000 clones; around 83% of these occur just once. The leading ten clones occupy about 4.9% of the sample.

Taken from cysteine to phenylalanine, the CDR3 has 12 residues. The sequence is cut down to CDR3 DNA, 36 bases in frame from base 1. Overall study outcomes, separate from this receptor: How much clinical and demographic metadata was included differed by source and by participant, and the metadata was provided uncurated.

In the prospective study, participants were about 18 to 90 years old, resided in 20 to 30 geographic areas of the United States, and were enrolled through a virtual design. In the prospective study, cohorts were assigned on the basis of participant-reported clinical history obtained from a screening survey and a study questionnaire. Recovered participants in ImmuneRACE Cohort 3 were defined as having two consecutive negative NP/OP PCR tests, clearance from a healthcare professional, or resolution of symptoms. Each participant in the prospective study had whole blood, serum and a nasopharyngeal or oropharyngeal swab collected by mobile phlebotomists. Additional blood draws and questionnaires over an approximately two-month period could optionally be provided by prospective study participants. Before DNA extraction, prospective study blood samples were shipped either frozen or at room temperature.

What was sequenced was PBMCs or T cells enriched from blood (not recorded which). The origin of this receptor is a woman in her forties or fifties who had recovered from COVID-19. This sequence uses TRBV21-1 and TRBJ2-7; the D call in the table, TRBD2, was not verified against the DNA. TRBV21-1 is a recognized pseudogene. The CDR3 is CASSSLCYEQYF. The DNA reads as follows: TGTGCCAGCAGCTCACTATGCTACGAGCAGTACTTC.